This T cell receptor beta chain was obtained from a study of T-cell memory formation after mild COVID-19. General study findings and limits: Proof of SARS-CoV-2 specificity was absent for the second-wave clones that crested on day 37.

The CDR3 totals 13 residues. Germline V CDR1 and CDR2: MNHEY, SVGEGT. V lost 8 bases to trimming and J lost 5 bases, with 13 bases between them. TCRdb ran MiXCR on the 5' RACE reads and lists one entry per CDR3 protein. Of roughly 220,000 distinct CDR3 sequences listed, over 9% are singletons. Regarding this clonotype: Its antigen is unidentified.

The chain employs TRBV6-2 or TRBV6-3 and TRBJ2-1, with a weak D call TRBD2 (5 bases). The receptor comes from a man between 18 and 29 years old who had mild COVID-19 (a few samples of this study predate the infection). Cell type and time point are not known. Sequences were obtained from PBMCs or a T cell subset sorted from them (not recorded which). This CDR3 reads CASRGWVNNEQFF. For the CDR3, the DNA is TGTGCCAGCCGGGGATGGGTGAACAATGAGCAGTTCTTC.